This T cell receptor beta chain originates from a study of post-analysis software for immune sequencing data. On this clonotype: Its cognate antigen is unknown.

Findings of the study overall: Under F measure analysis, samples from one preparation batch co-clustered strongly. Normalized Chao1 diversity was significantly reduced in patients versus controls. Controls had lower frequencies than patients of four or five TRBV segments, which included TRBV5-6, TRBV5-1 and TRBV20-1.

Libraries were made from TCR beta cDNA, and they carried unique molecular identifiers. One entry per CDR3 protein results from TCRdb running MiXCR on the PCR reads. Of more than 450,000 distinct CDR3 sequences listed, around a third are singletons. Germline V gene lookup returns CDR1 MNHEY and CDR2 SVGAGI. The V end lost 0 bases, the J end lost 0 bases, and 18 bases lay between the germline ends. The length of the CDR3 is 20 residues. The chain links TRBV6-5 to TRBJ1-6, with D unclear. The sequencing sample was made of blood. This receptor was obtained from a girl under 18 with multiple sclerosis. CDR3 residues: CASSYSILWTESSYNSPLHF. CDR3 in DNA: TGTGCCAGCAGTTACTCGATTTTGTGGACGGAGAGCTCCTATAATTCACCCCTCCACTTT.